What follows is one TCR beta chain and its context. The data derive from a study of T cell changes during pregnancy in multiple sclerosis. This table comes from immunoSEQ multiplex PCR, and its TCRdb copy is limited to in-frame clones, with some not included. There are 55,000 to 75,000 clones in the sample; about nine tenths occur only once, and less than 1.5% lies in the top ten. Trimming stripped 5 bases from V and 0 bases from J, with 5 bases between. CDR1 is SGHNT and CDR2 is YENEEA in the germline V gene. CDR3 length: 13 amino acids. The receptor was isolated from a female donor in good health, enrolled as a control in a pregnancy study. The specimen was peripheral blood, collected after pregnancy. The V call is TRBV11-3, the J call TRBJ1-3, with D unresolved. CDR3 residues: CASSPYSGNTIYF. CDR3 in DNA: TGTGCCAGCAGCCCTTACTCTGGAAACACCATATATTTT.